This passage covers 20 T cell receptor beta chains from one sample sequenced in a study of a mutant IDH1 vaccine in newly diagnosed glioma. These receptors' targets are unknown. Time point here: week 35, safety follow-up. Vaccine doses each comprised 300 ug of mutant IDH1 20-mer peptide, with topical imiquimod. Sequenced by immunoSEQ multiplex PCR; TCRdb stores in-frame clones only, minus some. The sample contains about 66,000 clones, roughly 71% of which appear only once. Here the sequenced sample was PBMCs, taken from a glioma patient whose treatment included an IDH1 peptide vaccine. These receptors were collected from a man aged 50 to 60 with glioma.

The gene calls are TRBV7-2 and TRBJ1-2; D uncertain. Germline V CDR1 and CDR2: SGHTA, FQGNSA. There are 15 residues in the CDR3. V lost 3 bases to trimming and J lost 0 bases, with 11 bases between them. The CDR3 DNA sequence: TGTGCCAGCAGCTTCAGGCAGCCCTCTAACTATGGCTACACCTTC. This sequence encodes CASSFRQPSNYGYTF.

The CDR3: CASSRGQAQETQYF. The CDR3 region has the DNA TGTGCCAGCAGCCGGGGCCAGGCTCAAGAGACCCAGTACTTC. This chain uses TRBV5-4 with TRBJ2-5; D may be TRBD1 or TRBD2 (5 bases each). CDR1 is SGHNT and CDR2 is YYREEE in the germline V gene (reference sequence). The CDR3 contains 14 residues. The germline V and J ends were trimmed by 4 bases and 2 bases, with 12 bases remaining between them.

V usage is TRBV9 and J usage is TRBJ1-2; D gene uncertain. Germline lookup yields CDR1 SGDLS and CDR2 YYNGEE. V was pared by 0 bases and J by 7 bases, with 16 bases between. The CDR3 spans 15 residues. Here the CDR3 reads CASSVEGTGSSGYTF. CDR3 sequence (DNA): TGTGCCAGCAGCGTAGAGGGAACCGGATCCAGTGGCTACACCTTC.

The rearrangement uses TRBV5-1 and TRBJ2-3; either TRBD1 or TRBD2 may supply D (5 bases each). The CDR3 spans 16 residues. Germline loops: CDR1 SGHRS, CDR2 YFSETQ. V lost 0 bases and J lost 0, with 11 bases in between. The CDR3 sequence: CASSLARDVSTDTQYF. CDR3 in DNA: TGCGCCAGCAGCTTGGCCAGGGACGTAAGCACAGATACGCAGTATTTT.

In this sample, this clone turned up a few times. This sequence joins TRBV19 and TRBJ2-7, with D perhaps TRBD2 (5 bases). The V gene's germline CDR1 is LNHDA and CDR2 SQIVND (reference sequence). The CDR3 is 13 amino acids. With 5 bases removed from V and 0 bases from J, the gap between germline ends came to 8 bases. The CDR3 is CASSPGYSYEQYF. The DNA of the CDR3 is TGTGCCAGTAGTCCGGGATACTCCTACGAGCAGTACTTC.

The J gene is TRBJ2-1, the V gene TRBV2; 14 bases fit TRBD2. Germline trimming cut 6 bases from V and 6 bases from J; bases unmatched to any gene: 4. From germline, CDR1 is SNHLY and CDR2 FYNNEI. The CDR3 has 15 residues. CDR3 coding DNA: TGTGCCAGCAGGTACGGGACTAGCGGGGGCAATGAGCAGTTCTTC. This gives the protein CASRYGTSGGNEQFF.

The CDR3 DNA reads as TGTGCCAGCCGGCGGCAGCCGGACACCGGGGAGCTGTTTTTT. Translation: CASRRQPDTGELFF. The chain links TRBV11-3 to TRBJ2-2; D remains ambiguous. V lost 8 bases to trimming and J lost 3 bases, with 13 bases between them. Germline values: CDR1 SGHNT, CDR2 YENEEA. The CDR3 runs to 14 residues.

The DNA of the CDR3 is TGCGCCAGCAGCTCGGACAGAACCTCCTACGAGCAGTACTTC. Its translation is CASSSDRTSYEQYF. The chain joins TRBV5-1 to TRBJ2-7, with D possibly TRBD1 on 6 matching bases. Germline V gene sequence: CDR1 SGHRS, CDR2 YFSETQ. Between the trimmed V and J ends, which lost 3 bases and 0 bases, there was a span of 10 bases. The CDR3 spans 14 residues. The full variable domain, in which reference TRBV5-1 and TRBJ2-7 provide the parts outside the CDR3, is KAGVTQTPRYLIKTRGQQVTLSCSPISGHRSVSWYQQTPGQGLQFLFEYFSETQRNKGNFPGRFSGRQFSNSRSEMNVSTLELGDSALYLCASSSDRTSYEQYFGPGTRLTVT.

This chain connects TRBV5-4 to TRBJ2-2; D is tentatively TRBD1 or TRBD2 (6 bases each). Trimming took off 2 bases at V and 0 bases at J, with 11 bases between the two ends. There are 16 residues in the CDR3. Looked up from germline, CDR1 is SGHNT and CDR2 is YYREEE (reference sequence). CDR3 DNA: TGTGCCAGCAGCTTCGGACGGGGGCCGAACACCGGGGAGCTGTTTTTT. This gives the protein CASSFGRGPNTGELFF.

The chain combines TRBV6-1 with TRBJ1-2; TRBD1 agrees at 7 bases. The V segment lost 2 bases and the J segment 5 bases; nucleotides outside the gene matches: 11. Germline CDR1 and CDR2: MNHNS and SASEGT. The CDR3 is 16 amino acids. In DNA form, the CDR3 reads TGTGCCAGCAGTGAACTTATATCGGCGACAGGGTATGGCTACACCTTC. It translates to CASSELISATGYGYTF.

Here the CDR3 DNA reads TGTGCCAGCAGCCGACAGGACGGGGTAAACGAGCAGTACTTC. It translates to CASSRQDGVNEQYF. This chain links TRBV5-4 with TRBJ2-7; D is possibly TRBD1 (6 bases). This CDR3 spans 14 amino acids. V was cut by 4 bases and J by 5 bases, with 16 bases left in between. Germline V gene sequence: CDR1 SGHNT, CDR2 YYREEE (reference sequence).

The chain couples TRBV9 to TRBJ2-2; a weak D match, TRBD1 (5 bases). Trimming pared 3 bases from V and 4 bases from J, leaving 16 bases between. The length of the CDR3 is 16 residues. Germline loops: CDR1 SGDLS, CDR2 YYNGEE. The CDR3 sequence: CASSATVLPPTGELFF. In DNA form, the CDR3 reads TGTGCCAGCAGCGCGACAGTACTTCCGCCCACCGGGGAGCTGTTTTTT.

The chain is built from TRBV29-1 and TRBJ2-7; perhaps TRBD1 as D (7 bases). The CDR3 has 18 residues. In germline, CDR1 is SQVTM, CDR2 ANQGSEA. V lost 1 base and J 4 bases, leaving 26 bases between the germline ends. For the CDR3, the DNA is TGCAGCGTTGAAGTTCGGGGTGAGGCGCGGGACAGAGGATACGAGCAGTACTTC. It is translated as CSVEVRGEARDRGYEQYF.

This chain connects TRBV30 to TRBJ2-6; TRBD1 matches at 7 bases. This CDR3 has 16 residues. The germline gives CDR1 GTSNPN, CDR2 SVGIG (reference sequence). After removal of 5 bases from V and 0 bases from J, the junction contained 7 bases not matched to a gene. CDR3 protein: CAWGDRAYSGANVLTF. CDR3 sequence (DNA): TGTGCCTGGGGGGACAGAGCCTACTCTGGGGCCAACGTCCTGACTTTC.

The chain uses TRBV2 and TRBJ1-4; D remains ambiguous. The CDR3 consists of 11 residues. From germline, CDR1 is SNHLY and CDR2 FYNNEI. V lost 3 bases and J lost 8, with 4 bases in between. The CDR3 protein is CASSDEEKLFF. CDR3 in DNA: TGTGCCAGCAGTGACGAAGAAAAACTGTTTTTT.

The chain links TRBV5-1 to TRBJ1-1; D remains ambiguous. CDR1 SGHRS and CDR2 YFSETQ come from the germline V gene. The CDR3 loop spans 15 amino acids. V was pared by 0 bases and J by 4 bases, with 13 bases between. DNA of the CDR3: TGCGCCAGCAGCTTGGCCGAAGGCGGTCCCACTGAAGCTTTCTTT. Its protein is CASSLAEGGPTEAFF.

This clone came up once. The chain is built from TRBV14 and TRBJ1-4, with D perhaps TRBD1 (6 bases). This CDR3 comprises 14 residues. The V gene lost 2 bases and the J gene lost 8 bases, with 12 bases spanning the gap. CDR1 and CDR2 from the germline V gene are SGHDN and FVKESK. CDR3 sequence reads: CASSQKGGKEKLFF. As DNA, the CDR3 is TGTGCCAGCAGCCAAAAAGGGGGGAAAGAAAAACTGTTTTTT.

CDR3 DNA: TGTGCCAGCTCAGGGACAGGCGCAAATTCACCCCTCCACTTT. This translates into CASSGTGANSPLHF. The chain uses TRBV18 and TRBJ1-6; TRBD1 aligns across 8 bases. The CDR3 has 14 amino acids. Germline values: CDR1 KGHSH, CDR2 LQKENI. Losses at the gene ends were 5 bases for V and 7 bases for J; bases not matched to a gene: 4.

The genes are TRBV7-6 and TRBJ1-1; perhaps TRBD1 as D (6 bases). Trimming took 5 bases from V and 3 from J, leaving 16 bases between them. The length of the CDR3 is 15 residues. Germline V gene lookup returns CDR1 SGHVS and CDR2 FNYEAQ. CDR3 in amino acids: CASSPPNRADTEAFF. The CDR3 nucleotides are TGTGCCAGCAGCCCCCCAAACAGGGCCGACACTGAAGCTTTCTTT.

The gene calls are TRBV9 and TRBJ2-7, with TRBD1 as a possible D gene (6 bases). CDR1 is SGDLS and CDR2 is YYNGEE in the germline V gene. Deletions cut 4 bases from V and 1 base from J, with 12 bases between. The CDR3 consists of 14 residues. Here the CDR3 DNA reads TGTGCCAGCAGCATCGGACAGAGGTCCTACGAGCAGTACTTC. It specifies CASSIGQRSYEQYF.